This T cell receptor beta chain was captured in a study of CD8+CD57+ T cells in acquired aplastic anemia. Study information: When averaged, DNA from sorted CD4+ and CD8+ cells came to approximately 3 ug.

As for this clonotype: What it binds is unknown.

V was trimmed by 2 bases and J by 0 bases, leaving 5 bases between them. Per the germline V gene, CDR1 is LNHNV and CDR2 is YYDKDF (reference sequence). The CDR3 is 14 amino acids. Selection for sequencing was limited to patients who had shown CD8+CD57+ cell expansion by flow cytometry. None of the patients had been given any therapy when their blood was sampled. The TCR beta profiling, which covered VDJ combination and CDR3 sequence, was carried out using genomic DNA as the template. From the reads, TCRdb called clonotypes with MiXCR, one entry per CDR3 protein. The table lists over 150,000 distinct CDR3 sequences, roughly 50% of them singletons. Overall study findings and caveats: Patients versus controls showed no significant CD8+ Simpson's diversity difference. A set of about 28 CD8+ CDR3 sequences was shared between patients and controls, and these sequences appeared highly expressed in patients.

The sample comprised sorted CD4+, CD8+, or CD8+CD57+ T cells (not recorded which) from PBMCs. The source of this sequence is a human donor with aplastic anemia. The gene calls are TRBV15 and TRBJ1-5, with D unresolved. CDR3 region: CATSRRASNQPQHF. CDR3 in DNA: TGTGCCACCAGCAGACGGGCTAGCAATCAGCCCCAGCATTTT.